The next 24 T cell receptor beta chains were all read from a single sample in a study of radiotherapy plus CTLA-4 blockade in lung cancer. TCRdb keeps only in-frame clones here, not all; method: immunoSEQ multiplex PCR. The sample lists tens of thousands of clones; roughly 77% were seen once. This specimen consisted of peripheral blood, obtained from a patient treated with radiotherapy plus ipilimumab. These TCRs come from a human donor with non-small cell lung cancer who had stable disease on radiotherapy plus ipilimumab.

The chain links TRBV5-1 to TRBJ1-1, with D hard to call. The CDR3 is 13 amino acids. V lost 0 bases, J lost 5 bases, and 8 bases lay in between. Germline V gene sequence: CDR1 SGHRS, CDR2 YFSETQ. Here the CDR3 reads CASSLGQHTEAFF. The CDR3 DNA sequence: TGCGCCAGCAGCTTGGGCCAGCATACTGAAGCTTTCTTT. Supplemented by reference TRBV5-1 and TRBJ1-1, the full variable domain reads KAGVTQTPRYLIKTRGQQVTLSCSPISGHRSVSWYQQTPGQGLQFLFEYFSETQRNKGNFPGRFSGRQFSNSRSEMNVSTLELGDSALYLCASSLGQHTEAFFGQGTRLTVV.

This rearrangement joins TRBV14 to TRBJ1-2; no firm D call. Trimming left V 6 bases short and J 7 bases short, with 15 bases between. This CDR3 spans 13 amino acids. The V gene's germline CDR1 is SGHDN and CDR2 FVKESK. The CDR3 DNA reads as TGTGCCAGCAGTCAGACACGACCTGGTGGCTACACCTTC. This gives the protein CASSQTRPGGYTF.

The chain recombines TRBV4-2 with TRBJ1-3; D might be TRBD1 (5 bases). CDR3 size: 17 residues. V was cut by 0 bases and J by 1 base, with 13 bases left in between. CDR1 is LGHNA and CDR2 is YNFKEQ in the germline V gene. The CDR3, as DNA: TGTGCCAGCAGCCAAGATCTCCCGGGGGTTTCTGGAAACACCATATATTTT. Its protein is CASSQDLPGVSGNTIYF.

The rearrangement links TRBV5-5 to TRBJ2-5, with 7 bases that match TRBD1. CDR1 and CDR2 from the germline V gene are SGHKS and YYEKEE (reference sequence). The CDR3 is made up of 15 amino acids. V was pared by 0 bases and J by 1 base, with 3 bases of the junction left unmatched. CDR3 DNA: TGTGCCAGCAGCTTGGTCCGGGACAGCCAAGAGACCCAGTACTTC. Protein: CASSLVRDSQETQYF.

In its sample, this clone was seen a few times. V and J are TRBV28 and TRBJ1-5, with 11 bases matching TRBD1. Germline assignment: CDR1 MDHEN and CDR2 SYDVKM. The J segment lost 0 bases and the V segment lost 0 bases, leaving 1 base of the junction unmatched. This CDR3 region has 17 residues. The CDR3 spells CASSLWGQGDSNQPQHF. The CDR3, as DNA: TGTGCCAGCAGTTTATGGGGACAGGGGGATAGCAATCAGCCCCAGCATTTT.

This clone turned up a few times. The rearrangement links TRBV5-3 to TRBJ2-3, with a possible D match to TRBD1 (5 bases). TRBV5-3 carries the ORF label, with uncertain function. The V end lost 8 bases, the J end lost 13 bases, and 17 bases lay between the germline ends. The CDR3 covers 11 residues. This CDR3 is CARVTDIKEYF. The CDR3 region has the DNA TGTGCCAGGGTTACGGACATTAAGGAGTATTTT.

In DNA form, the CDR3 reads TGTGCCAGCAGCTTACCCGGGACAAGCGAAGCTTTCTTT. Amino acids: CASSLPGTSEAFF. The V and J genes are TRBV7-9 and TRBJ1-1; a possible D gene is TRBD1 (6 bases). V gave up 2 bases and J gave up 8 bases, with 12 bases separating them. Looked up from germline, CDR1 is SEHNR and CDR2 is FQNEAQ (reference sequence). The CDR3 is 13 amino acids.

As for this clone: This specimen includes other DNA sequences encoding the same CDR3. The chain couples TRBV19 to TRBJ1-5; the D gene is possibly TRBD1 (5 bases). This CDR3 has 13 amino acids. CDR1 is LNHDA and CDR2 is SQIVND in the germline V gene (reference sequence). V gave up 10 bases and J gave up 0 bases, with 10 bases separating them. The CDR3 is CATDSNSNQPQHF. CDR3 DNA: TGTGCCACTGACAGCAATAGCAATCAGCCCCAGCATTTT.

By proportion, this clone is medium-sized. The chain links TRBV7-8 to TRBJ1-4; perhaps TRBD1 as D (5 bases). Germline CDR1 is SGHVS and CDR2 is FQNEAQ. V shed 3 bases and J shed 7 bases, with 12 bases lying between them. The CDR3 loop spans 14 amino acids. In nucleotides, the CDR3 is TGTGCCAGCAGCTTGAGACAGAGGAGTGAAAAACTGTTTTTT. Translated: CASSLRQRSEKLFF.

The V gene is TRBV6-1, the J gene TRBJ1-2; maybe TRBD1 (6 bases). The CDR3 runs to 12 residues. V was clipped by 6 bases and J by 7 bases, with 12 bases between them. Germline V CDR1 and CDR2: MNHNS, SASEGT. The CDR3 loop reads CASRAYRVGYTF. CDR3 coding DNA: TGTGCCAGCAGAGCTTACAGGGTTGGCTACACCTTC.

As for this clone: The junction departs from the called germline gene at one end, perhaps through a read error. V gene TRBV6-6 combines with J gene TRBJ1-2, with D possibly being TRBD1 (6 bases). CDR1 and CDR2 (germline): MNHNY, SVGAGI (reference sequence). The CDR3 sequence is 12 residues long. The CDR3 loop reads CASTSDSYGHTF. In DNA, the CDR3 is TGTGCCAGCACTTCGGACAGCTATGGCCACACCTTC.

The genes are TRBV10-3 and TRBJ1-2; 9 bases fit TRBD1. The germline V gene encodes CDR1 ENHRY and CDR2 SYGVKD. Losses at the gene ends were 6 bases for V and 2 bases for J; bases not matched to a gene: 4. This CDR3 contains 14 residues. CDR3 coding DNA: TGTGCCATCAGGGACAGGGGTAGAAACTATGGCTACACCTTC. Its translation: CAIRDRGRNYGYTF.

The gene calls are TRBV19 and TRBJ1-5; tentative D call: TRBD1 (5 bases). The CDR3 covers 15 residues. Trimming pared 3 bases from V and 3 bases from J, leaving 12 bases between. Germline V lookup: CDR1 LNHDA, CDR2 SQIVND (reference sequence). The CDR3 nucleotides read TGTGCCAGTAGTATTTTGGGGCAGGTCAATCAGCCCCAGCATTTT. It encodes CASSILGQVNQPQHF.

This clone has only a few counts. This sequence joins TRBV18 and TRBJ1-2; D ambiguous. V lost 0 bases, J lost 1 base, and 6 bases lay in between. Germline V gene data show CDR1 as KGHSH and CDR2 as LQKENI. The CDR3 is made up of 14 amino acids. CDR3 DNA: TGTGCCAGCTCACCACCCCGTGTTAACTATGGCTACACCTTC. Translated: CASSPPRVNYGYTF.

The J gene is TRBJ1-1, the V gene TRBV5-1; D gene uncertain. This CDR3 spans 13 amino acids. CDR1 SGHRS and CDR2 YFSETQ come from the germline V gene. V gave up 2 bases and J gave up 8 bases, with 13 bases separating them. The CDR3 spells CASSLNGSPEAFF. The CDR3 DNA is TGCGCCAGCAGCTTAAACGGTTCTCCAGAAGCTTTCTTT.

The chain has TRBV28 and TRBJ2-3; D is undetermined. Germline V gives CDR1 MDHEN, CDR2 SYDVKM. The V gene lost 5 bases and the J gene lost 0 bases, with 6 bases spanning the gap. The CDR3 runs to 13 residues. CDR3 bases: TGTGCCAGCAGTGCTATTAGCACAGATACGCAGTATTTT. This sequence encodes CASSAISTDTQYF.

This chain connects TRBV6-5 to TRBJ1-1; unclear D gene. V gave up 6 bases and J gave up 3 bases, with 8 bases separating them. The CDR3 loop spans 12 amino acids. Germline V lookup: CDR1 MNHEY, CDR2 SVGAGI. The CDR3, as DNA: TGTGCCAGCAGCCCGGGGTACACTGAAGCTTTCTTT. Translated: CASSPGYTEAFF.

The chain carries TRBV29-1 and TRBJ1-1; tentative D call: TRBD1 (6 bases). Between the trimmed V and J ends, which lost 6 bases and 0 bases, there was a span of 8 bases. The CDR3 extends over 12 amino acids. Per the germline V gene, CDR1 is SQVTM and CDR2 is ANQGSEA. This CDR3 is CSVGHLNTEAFF. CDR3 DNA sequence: TGCAGCGTGGGACATTTGAACACTGAAGCTTTCTTT.

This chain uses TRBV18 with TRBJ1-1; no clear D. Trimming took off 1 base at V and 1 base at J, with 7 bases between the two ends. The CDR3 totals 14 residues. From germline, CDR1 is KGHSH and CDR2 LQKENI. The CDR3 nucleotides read TGTGCCAGCTCACCACGCCAGACGAACACTGAAGCTTTCTTT. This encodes CASSPRQTNTEAFF.

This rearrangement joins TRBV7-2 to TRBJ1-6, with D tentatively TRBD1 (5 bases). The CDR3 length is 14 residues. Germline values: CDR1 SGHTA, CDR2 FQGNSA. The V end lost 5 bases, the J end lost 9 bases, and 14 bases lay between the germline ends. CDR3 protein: CASSPGQPFSPLHF. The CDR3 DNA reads TGTGCCAGCAGCCCTGGACAACCTTTTTCACCCCTCCACTTT.

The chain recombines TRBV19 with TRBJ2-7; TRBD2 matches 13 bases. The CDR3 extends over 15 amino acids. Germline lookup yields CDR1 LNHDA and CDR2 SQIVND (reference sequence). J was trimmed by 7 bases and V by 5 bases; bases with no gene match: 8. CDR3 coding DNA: TGTGCCAGTAGTTCATCCGGGACTAGCGGGGATGAGCAGTACTTC. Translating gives CASSSSGTSGDEQYF.

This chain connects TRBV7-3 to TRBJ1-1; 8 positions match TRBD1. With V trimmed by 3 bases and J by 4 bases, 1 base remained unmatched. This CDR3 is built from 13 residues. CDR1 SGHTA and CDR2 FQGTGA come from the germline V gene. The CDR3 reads CASSFGQGTEAFF. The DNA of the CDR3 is TGTGCCAGCAGCTTTGGACAGGGCACTGAAGCTTTCTTT.

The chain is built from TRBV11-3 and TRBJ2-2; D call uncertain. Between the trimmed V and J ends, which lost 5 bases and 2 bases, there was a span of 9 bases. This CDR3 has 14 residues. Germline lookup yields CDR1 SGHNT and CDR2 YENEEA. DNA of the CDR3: TGTGCCAGCAGCCTTGAGGTTAACACCGGGGAGCTGTTTTTT. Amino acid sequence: CASSLEVNTGELFF.

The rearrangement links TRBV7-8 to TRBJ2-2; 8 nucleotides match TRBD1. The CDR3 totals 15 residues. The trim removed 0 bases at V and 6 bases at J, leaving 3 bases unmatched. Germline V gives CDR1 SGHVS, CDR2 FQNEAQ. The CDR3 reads CASSLAPQGAGELFF. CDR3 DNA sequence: TGTGCCAGCAGCTTAGCACCACAGGGGGCCGGGGAGCTGTTTTTT. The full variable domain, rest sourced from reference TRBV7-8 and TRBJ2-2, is GAGVSQSPRYKVAKRGQDVALRCDPISGHVSLFWYQQALGQGPEFLTYFQNEAQLDKSGLPSDRFFAERPEGSVSTLKIQRTQQEDSAVYLCASSLAPQGAGELFFGEGSRLTVL.